The clone carrying this T cell receptor (beta chain) was seen only a few times. The target antigen is unknown. This specimen belongs to a study of blood T cells in healthy people across ages. Findings and caveats of the study: Older age coincided with a roughly linear decline in TCR beta diversity per million T cells. Diversity was estimated from one million T cells, and these estimates were considered underestimates.

Alongside a J-beta primer mix, a sample-barcoded 5' primer served in a second PCR lasting roughly 6 to 12 cycles. MiXCR was run by TCRdb on the 5' RACE reads, yielding one entry per CDR3 protein. The sample shows 760,000 or so distinct CDR3 sequences, just under 25% of them seen only once. Around 10 milliliters of peripheral blood were drawn from each donor. This CDR3 region has 17 residues. Per the germline V gene, CDR1 is LGHNA and CDR2 is YSLEER. With V trimmed by 2 bases and J by 4 bases, 13 bases remained unmatched. These records were also assigned to another study, of T cells of mothers and their children. That publication notes: Three mothers and their six children, all healthy Caucasians, donated.

The rearrangement uses TRBV4-3 and TRBJ1-2; 7 nucleotides line up with TRBD1. The material sequenced was blood. The TCR comes from a boy younger than 18 in good health. The CDR3, as DNA: TGCGCCAGCAGCCAACGCCTAACCGGGACAGACCCCTATGGCTACACCTTC. This gives the protein CASSQRLTGTDPYGYTF.